The 29 T cell receptor beta chains reported below all come from one sample, sequenced in a study of shared clonotypes between healthy human individuals. The method was immunoSEQ multiplex PCR; TCRdb's version includes in-frame clones alone and lacks a portion of them. The table lists about 470,000 clones, more than 75% of them singletons. Sequenced sample: PBMCs. The origin of the receptors is a woman between 35 and 50 years old in good health. Some clones in this sample may be carry-over from other donors' samples.

CDR3 sequence: CASSLVGAGPEETQYF. The CDR3 nucleotides read TGTGCCAGCAGTTTAGTAGGTGCAGGGCCTGAAGAGACCCAGTACTTC. The chain joins TRBV27 to TRBJ2-5; D possibly corresponds to TRBD1 (5 bases). There are 16 residues in the CDR3. The germline V and J ends were trimmed by 2 bases and 3 bases, with 16 bases remaining between them. The germline V gene has CDR1 MNHEY and CDR2 SMNVEV (reference sequence).

The CDR3 sequence: CASSPSQERQPQHF. The CDR3 DNA sequence: TGTGCCAGCAGTCCTTCACAGGAACGTCAGCCCCAGCATTTT. The chain recombines TRBV7-8 with TRBJ1-5; TRBD1 is a possible D gene (5 bases). The V end lost 6 bases, the J end lost 6 bases, and 15 bases lay between the germline ends. CDR1 and CDR2 (germline): SGHVS, FQNEAQ. The CDR3 extends over 14 amino acids.

V usage is TRBV5-4 and J usage is TRBJ2-3; 8 nucleotides line up with TRBD2. Germline V gene sequence: CDR1 SGHNT, CDR2 YYREEE (reference sequence). V shed 4 bases, J shed 0 bases, and the junction held 4 bases outside the gene matches. This CDR3 comprises 15 residues. This CDR3 reads CASSPGGRSTDTQYF. The CDR3 DNA sequence: TGTGCCAGCAGCCCGGGCGGGAGGAGCACAGATACGCAGTATTTT.

The chain links TRBV10-1 to TRBJ1-4, with D unresolved. Trimming cost V 5 bases and J 5 bases, with 9 bases left between them. Germline assignment: CDR1 WNHNN and CDR2 SYGVQD (reference sequence). The CDR3 loop spans 13 amino acids. The CDR3 region is CASSLDSNEKLFF. CDR3 bases: TGCGCCAGCAGTCTGGACTCAAATGAAAAACTGTTTTTT.

This clone is a singleton in its sample. The gene calls are TRBV27 and TRBJ2-7, with 7 bases matching TRBD2. This CDR3 region has 15 residues. Germline lookup yields CDR1 MNHEY and CDR2 SMNVEV (reference sequence). V was clipped by 2 bases and J by 0 bases; unmatched bases: 4. CDR3 amino acids: CASSLGRGPSYEQYF. CDR3 sequence (DNA): TGTGCCAGCAGTTTAGGGAGGGGTCCCTCCTACGAGCAGTACTTC.

DNA for the CDR3: TGTGCCAGCTCACGGGACCAGTCGAGGGCGAACACCGGGGAGCTGTTTTTT. It specifies CASSRDQSRANTGELFF. The gene calls are TRBV18 and TRBJ2-2; TRBD1 or TRBD2 may be the D gene (5 bases each). V was clipped by 4 bases and J by 0 bases, with 15 bases between them. The CDR3 is 17 amino acids. Germline V lookup: CDR1 KGHSH, CDR2 LQKENI.

The chain links TRBV7-2 to TRBJ2-2, with TRBD2 matching 7 bases. This CDR3 has 15 amino acids. V gave up 6 bases and J gave up 8 bases; unmatched junction bases: 12. In germline, CDR1 is SGHTA, CDR2 FQGNSA. The CDR3, as DNA: TGTGCCAGCAGTCCCCGGAGCGGGGAACGGGGGGAGCTGTTTTTT. Protein: CASSPRSGERGELFF.

The chain combines TRBV7-9 with TRBJ1-1, with unresolved D. CDR1 and CDR2 (germline): SEHNR, FQNEAQ (reference sequence). The CDR3 extends over 13 amino acids. With 2 bases removed from V and 3 bases from J, the gap between germline ends came to 7 bases. The CDR3 bases are TGTGCCAGCAGCTTACTGGGCGACACTGAAGCTTTCTTT. It codes for CASSLLGDTEAFF.

This clone was recorded a few times. This chain joins TRBV29-1 and TRBJ2-7; TRBD1 matches at 7 bases. Germline CDR1 SQVTM, CDR2 ANQGSEA. The CDR3 contains 12 residues. J lost 4 bases, V lost 8 bases, and 8 bases had no gene match. In DNA form, the CDR3 reads TGCAGCTTCCAGGGGGTTGGTTACGAGCAGTACTTC. It is translated as CSFQGVGYEQYF.

The V call is TRBV6-1, the J call TRBJ1-5; D uncertain. This CDR3 spans 12 amino acids. Germline V CDR1 and CDR2: MNHNS, SASEGT. Trimming removed 3 bases at V and 5 bases at J, with 5 bases between. The CDR3 is CASSDSDQPQHF. The CDR3 coding sequence is TGTGCCAGCAGTGACTCAGATCAGCCCCAGCATTTT.

This clone was observed a few times. The J gene is TRBJ1-5, the V gene TRBV19, with D perhaps TRBD1 (6 bases). This CDR3 is 14 amino acids long. Germline CDR1 is LNHDA and CDR2 is SQIVND (reference sequence). V lost 7 bases, J lost 5 bases, and 15 bases lay in between. CDR3 region: CASITTGFDQPQHF. DNA for the CDR3: TGTGCCAGTATCACAACAGGGTTCGATCAGCCCCAGCATTTT.

The gene calls are TRBV28 and TRBJ1-5; the D gene is possibly TRBD1 (6 bases). The V and J ends lost 3 bases and 0 bases respectively, with 12 bases between them. From germline, CDR1 is MDHEN and CDR2 SYDVKM. This CDR3 is 16 amino acids long. CDR3 protein: CASSFAGVYSNQPQHF. CDR3 sequence (DNA): TGTGCCAGCAGTTTCGCAGGGGTTTATAGCAATCAGCCCCAGCATTTT.

This CDR3 reads CASSRDGNSNQPQHF. For the CDR3, the DNA is TGTGCCAGCAGCAGGGATGGGAATAGCAATCAGCCCCAGCATTTT. The chain links TRBV4-2 to TRBJ1-5; the D is unclear. CDR1 LGHNA and CDR2 YNFKEQ come from the germline V gene. CDR3 size: 15 residues. The V and J ends lost 5 bases and 0 bases respectively, with 11 bases between them.

This clone was detected once. The V call is TRBV10-2, the J call TRBJ2-7; D is unclear. Trimming removed 4 bases at V and 0 bases at J, with 13 bases between. The CDR3 contains 15 residues. Germline V lookup: CDR1 WSHSY, CDR2 SAAADI. The DNA of the CDR3 is TGCGCCAGCAGTGGGTCGGGTGGGCCCTCCTACGAGCAGTACTTC. It yields the protein CASSGSGGPSYEQYF.

CDR3 residues: CAWSKASGKETQYF. The CDR3 DNA reads as TGTGCCTGGAGCAAAGCTAGCGGTAAAGAGACCCAGTACTTC. V and J are TRBV30 and TRBJ2-5, with 7 bases identical to TRBD2. The CDR3 sequence is 14 residues long. Germline assignment: CDR1 GTSNPN and CDR2 SVGIG (reference sequence). Trimming at V came to 3 bases and at J to 3 bases, leaving 7 bases not matched to a gene.

This clone was detected only a few times. The genes are TRBV30 and TRBJ1-5; D is undetermined. Germline CDR1 and CDR2: GTSNPN and SVGIG (reference sequence). Trimming removed 1 base at V and 6 bases at J, with 7 bases between. The CDR3 totals 12 residues. The CDR3 loop is CAWSGWGQPQHF. The CDR3 DNA reads as TGTGCCTGGAGTGGCTGGGGTCAGCCCCAGCATTTT.

The chain has TRBV9 and TRBJ2-7, with D uncertain. Germline V gene sequence: CDR1 SGDLS, CDR2 YYNGEE. CDR3 length equals 14 residues. The V and J ends lost 4 bases and 0 bases respectively, with 11 bases between them. Here the CDR3 DNA reads TGTGCCAGCAGCCCCCGGACCCTCTCCTACGAGCAGTACTTC. It translates to CASSPRTLSYEQYF.

The gene calls are TRBV15 and TRBJ2-2; no reliable D call. V lost 0 bases and J lost 4, with 3 bases in between. Per the germline V gene, CDR1 is LNHNV and CDR2 is YYDKDF (reference sequence). CDR3 size: 13 residues. CDR3 region: CATSRDSTGELFF. For the CDR3, the DNA is TGTGCCACCAGCAGAGATAGCACCGGGGAGCTGTTTTTT.

The chain uses TRBV11-2 and TRBJ1-2; a possible D gene is TRBD1 (5 bases). From germline, CDR1 is SGHAT and CDR2 FQNNGV. The CDR3 contains 15 residues. The V and J ends lost 5 bases and 6 bases respectively, with 19 bases between them. The CDR3 sequence is CASSTRKKRGNGYTF. CDR3 coding DNA: TGTGCCAGCAGCACCCGTAAAAAGCGGGGGAATGGCTACACCTTC.

The gene calls are TRBV30 and TRBJ2-1; perhaps D is TRBD1 or TRBD2 (5 bases each). Germline values: CDR1 GTSNPN, CDR2 SVGIG (reference sequence). This CDR3 region has 15 residues. Trimming took 5 bases from V and 1 from J, leaving 15 bases between them. The CDR3 sequence: CAWARDGGSYNEQFF. CDR3 nucleotide sequence: TGTGCCTGGGCTCGGGACGGTGGGTCCTACAATGAGCAGTTCTTC.

V gene TRBV5-1 combines with J gene TRBJ1-2; possible D gene TRBD1, 5 bases. CDR3 length: 16 residues. Between the trimmed V and J ends, which lost 4 bases and 7 bases, there was a span of 23 bases. The V gene's germline CDR1 is SGHRS and CDR2 YFSETQ. Here the CDR3 DNA reads TGCGCCAGCAGCCCTCCCGGCAGGGAGGTTGTGGGTGGCTACACCTTC. Translated: CASSPPGREVVGGYTF.

V and J are TRBV10-3 and TRBJ2-3; 8 bases align to TRBD2. From germline, CDR1 is ENHRY and CDR2 SYGVKD. CDR3 length: 16 amino acids. J was trimmed by 2 bases and V by 8 bases; bases with no gene match: 12. The CDR3 sequence: CAISYSRAGATDTQYF. Written as DNA, the CDR3 is TGTGCCATCTCGTATAGCCGAGCGGGAGCCACAGATACGCAGTATTTT.

The chain combines TRBV10-3 with TRBJ2-3; a weak D match, TRBD2 (5 bases). The CDR3 spans 16 residues. V gave up 0 bases and J gave up 0 bases, with 10 bases separating them. Germline loops: CDR1 ENHRY, CDR2 SYGVKD. CDR3 DNA: TGTGCCATCAGTGAGTCGACTAACCCTAGCACAGATACGCAGTATTTT. Translating gives CAISESTNPSTDTQYF.

The chain uses TRBV21-1 and TRBJ2-7; TRBD2 is the table's D call, not checked against the DNA. TRBV21-1 is given as a pseudogene. The CDR3 is 17 amino acids. CDR3 DNA: TGTGCCAGCAGACCTACTAGCGGGATCACTCGGGGCCACGAGCAGTACTTC. Translation: CASRPTSGITRGHEQYF.

This rearrangement joins TRBV30 to TRBJ2-7; the D gene is possibly TRBD2 (6 bases). Trimming pared 0 bases from V and 7 bases from J, leaving 22 bases between. This CDR3 contains 16 residues. Germline values: CDR1 GTSNPN, CDR2 SVGIG (reference sequence). The CDR3 spells CAWSVMSGVRLGEQYF. The CDR3 DNA reads as TGTGCCTGGAGTGTAATGTCTGGGGTCAGACTAGGGGAGCAGTACTTC.

This chain uses TRBV2 with TRBJ2-2; a weak D match, TRBD2 (6 bases). Germline lookup yields CDR1 SNHLY and CDR2 FYNNEI. V was clipped by 7 bases and J by 3 bases, with 9 bases between them. CDR3 size: 13 residues. The CDR3 DNA sequence: TGTGCCAGCATGGCGGGGTACACCGGGGAGCTGTTTTTT. Its translation is CASMAGYTGELFF.

This clone was detected ten times or more. The chain is built from TRBV5-4 and TRBJ2-1, with D hard to call. Trimming left V 3 bases short and J 1 base short, with 17 bases between. CDR1 and CDR2 from the germline V gene are SGHNT and YYREEE (reference sequence). The CDR3 sequence is 17 residues long. As DNA, the CDR3 is TGTGCCAGCAGCTCCGCCCGGGCATCGTTTTCCTACAATGAGCAGTTCTTC. Translating it yields CASSSARASFSYNEQFF.

The chain carries TRBV2 and TRBJ2-7; TRBD2 matches at 12 bases. CDR1 is SNHLY and CDR2 is FYNNEI in the germline V gene. The CDR3 is made up of 14 amino acids. The junction had 5 bases not matched to a gene; V was cut back by 5 bases and J by 6 bases. This CDR3 reads CASSWTSGTPEQYF. In DNA form, the CDR3 reads TGTGCCAGCAGTTGGACTAGCGGGACTCCCGAGCAGTACTTC.

CDR3 nucleotide sequence: TGCGCCAGCAGTGAGTCGACCCCGGCAGATACGCAGTATTTT. Protein sequence: CASSESTPADTQYF. V gene TRBV10-1 combines with J gene TRBJ2-3; D uncertain. Trimming left V 0 bases short and J 4 bases short, with 8 bases between. Looked up from germline, CDR1 is WNHNN and CDR2 is SYGVQD (reference sequence). The CDR3 sequence is 14 residues long.